This T cell receptor (beta chain) originates from a study of cytomegalovirus exposure and HLA in healthy donors. Study background: Among 398 genotyped donors, about 83% fell in the Caucasian-associated ancestry cluster.

This CDR3 spans 18 amino acids. The V and J ends lost 4 bases and 4 bases, in that order; junction bases with no gene match: 13. Germline V lookup: CDR1 LNHDA, CDR2 SQIVND (reference sequence). Primers included in the PCR were 60 Vbeta and 13 Jbeta primers. Sequencing was performed with immunoSEQ multiplex PCR; in TCRdb, only in-frame clones are kept and a portion is missing. The data show 120,000 or so clones, roughly four fifths seen once. This TCR was recovered from a man aged 45-65 years in good health and CMV-seropositive. The rearrangement uses TRBV19 and TRBJ2-3, with 11 bases lining up with TRBD2. The sequenced material came from PBMCs. CDR3 bases: TGTGCCAGTAGTAGGGGGCCGACTAGCGGGATGGTATCAGATACGCAGTATTTT. It is translated as CASSRGPTSGMVSDTQYF. The full variable domain, completed using reference TRBV19 and TRBJ2-3, is DGGITQSPKYLFRKEGQNVTLSCEQNLNHDAMYWYRQDPGQGLRLIYYSQIVNDFQKGDIAEGYSVSREKKESFPLTVTSAQKNPTAFYLCASSRGPTSGMVSDTQYFGPGTRLTVL.